The 21 T cell receptor beta chains below all came from one sample that was sequenced in a study of cytomegalovirus exposure and HLA in healthy donors. Primers for the PCR totalled 60 Vbeta and 13 Jbeta. Assay: immunoSEQ multiplex PCR; the TCRdb copy retains only in-frame clones and omits some. Among about 160,000 clones listed, 60% to 80% were seen once. Sequenced sample: PBMCs. These receptors originate from a woman in her fifties or sixties in good health and CMV-seropositive.

The J gene is TRBJ2-6, the V gene TRBV11-2, with a possible D match to TRBD2 (6 bases). V lost 5 bases to trimming and J lost 0 bases, with 14 bases between them. Germline loops: CDR1 SGHAT, CDR2 FQNNGV. The CDR3 loop spans 17 amino acids. CDR3 sequence (DNA): TGTGCCAGCAGCCCAGACCTGCGGGGCTCTGGGGCCAACGTCCTGACTTTC. This sequence encodes CASSPDLRGSGANVLTF.

V and J are TRBV4-1 and TRBJ1-2; D is uncertain. The CDR3 runs 14 residues. With 2 bases removed from V and 4 bases from J, the gap between germline ends came to 11 bases. CDR1 and CDR2 from the germline V gene are MGHRA and YSYEKL. The CDR3 protein is CASSQPDTSYGYTF. As DNA, the CDR3 is TGCGCCAGCAGCCAACCTGACACTAGCTATGGCTACACCTTC.

The chain carries TRBV5-4 and TRBJ1-1; D is perhaps TRBD1 (6 bases). Germline V lookup: CDR1 SGHNT, CDR2 YYREEE (reference sequence). CDR3 length: 13 amino acids. The V end lost 0 bases, the J end lost 11 bases, and 14 bases lay between the germline ends. The CDR3 nucleotides are TGTGCCAGCAGCTTGGGAGGGGACGGACAGGCTTTCTTT. As protein: CASSLGGDGQAFF.

This chain connects TRBV6-1 to TRBJ2-1; 10 bases map to TRBD2. CDR1 is MNHNS, CDR2 SASEGT, per germline. V gave up 8 bases and J gave up 7 bases; unmatched junction bases: 8. The CDR3 is made up of 14 amino acids. The CDR3 loop is CASSSGSLGNEQFF. CDR3 nucleotides: TGTGCCAGCTCTAGCGGGAGTTTAGGGAATGAGCAGTTCTTC.

The J gene is TRBJ1-6, the V gene TRBV30; D is undetermined. The V gene's germline CDR1 is GTSNPN and CDR2 SVGIG (reference sequence). Deletions cut 1 base from V and 7 bases from J, with 5 bases between. The CDR3 extends over 12 amino acids. CDR3 amino acids: CAWSDGNSPLHF. DNA for the CDR3: TGTGCCTGGAGTGACGGGAATTCACCCCTCCACTTT. Looking up the rest from reference TRBV30 and TRBJ1-6 gives the full variable domain: SQTIHQWPATLVQPVGSPLSLECTVEGTSNPNLYWYRQAAGRGLQLLFYSVGIGQISSEVPQNLSASRPQDRQFILSSKKLLLSDSGFYLCAWSDGNSPLHFGNGTRLTVT.

The rearrangement links TRBV5-1 to TRBJ2-7; TRBD1 aligns across 12 bases. This CDR3 region has 16 residues. Trimming took 0 bases from V and 6 from J; bases not matched to a gene: 7. Germline CDR1 is SGHRS and CDR2 is YFSETQ. CDR3 protein: CASSLAPGTGGSEQYF. The CDR3 DNA is TGCGCCAGCAGCTTGGCCCCCGGGACAGGGGGCTCCGAGCAGTACTTC.

The CDR3, as DNA: TGTGCCAGCAGTGAGTCCAGGGTTTACGAGCAGTACTTC. This encodes CASSESRVYEQYF. The chain couples TRBV2 to TRBJ2-7; D is possibly TRBD1 (5 bases). Between the trimmed V and J ends, which lost 3 bases and 4 bases, there was a span of 10 bases. Germline CDR1 SNHLY, CDR2 FYNNEI. The CDR3 spans 13 residues. Supplemented by reference TRBV2 and TRBJ2-7, the full variable domain reads EPEVTQTPSHQVTQMGQEVILRCVPISNHLYFYWYRQILGQKVEFLVSFYNNEISEKSEIFDDQFSVERPDGSNFTLKIRSTKLEDSAMYFCASSESRVYEQYFGPGTRLTVT.

This chain joins TRBV29-1 and TRBJ2-3, with TRBD2 matching 8 bases. This CDR3 is 14 amino acids long. Trimming cost V 4 bases and J 3 bases; bases outside gene matches: 6. Germline CDR1 reads SQVTM; CDR2 reads ANQGSEA. CDR3 sequence: CSVASSGWTDTQYF. In DNA form, the CDR3 reads TGCAGCGTTGCCTCTAGCGGGTGGACAGATACGCAGTATTTT.

The rearrangement links TRBV5-6 to TRBJ2-7, with 8 positions matching TRBD1. The length of the CDR3 is 15 residues. The trim removed 3 bases at V and 6 bases at J, leaving 11 bases unmatched. CDR1 is SGHDT, CDR2 YYEEEE, per germline. CDR3 bases: TGTGCCAGCAGCTCAACCGGACAGGGTCGGAGCGAGCAGTACTTC. Its protein is CASSSTGQGRSEQYF.

V gene TRBV9 combines with J gene TRBJ1-4, with TRBD1 matching 7 bases. CDR1 is SGDLS, CDR2 YYNGEE, per germline. The CDR3 consists of 16 residues. Trimming cost V 4 bases and J 0 bases; bases outside gene matches: 6. CDR3 bases: TGTGCCAGCAGCCCTCGACAGGGCGCAACTAATGAAAAACTGTTTTTT. As protein: CASSPRQGATNEKLFF. The variable domain in full, with the rest retrieved from reference TRBV9 and TRBJ1-4, is DSGVTQTPKHLITATGQRVTLRCSPRSGDLSVYWYQQSLDQGLQFLIQYYNGEERAKGNILERFSAQQFPDLHSELNLSSLELGDSALYFCASSPRQGATNEKLFFGSGTQLSVL.

V and J are TRBV15 and TRBJ2-7; TRBD1 is a possible D gene (5 bases). The CDR3 has 16 amino acids. V lost 1 base and J 3 bases, leaving 16 bases between the germline ends. In germline, CDR1 is LNHNV, CDR2 YYDKDF (reference sequence). DNA for the CDR3: TGTGCCACCAGCAGAGTCAAGTGGGGTGACAGCTACGAGCAGTACTTC. Translated: CATSRVKWGDSYEQYF.

This rearrangement joins TRBV29-1 to TRBJ2-6; the D gene is possibly TRBD2 (7 bases). The ends were cut back, 8 bases at V and 4 bases at J, with 24 bases in the middle. The CDR3 is 17 amino acids. Germline-derived CDR1 and CDR2 are SQVTM and ANQGSEA. CDR3 amino acids: CSPGGGAVFSGANVLTF. Written as DNA, the CDR3 is TGCAGCCCTGGGGGGGGCGCGGTCTTTTCCGGGGCCAACGTCCTGACTTTC.

The gene calls are TRBV5-4 and TRBJ2-3; 7 bases match TRBD2. Per the germline V gene, CDR1 is SGHNT and CDR2 is YYREEE (reference sequence). After removal of 1 base from V and 4 bases from J, the junction contained 3 bases not matched to a gene. CDR3 size: 14 residues. The CDR3 DNA is TGTGCCAGCAGCTTGAGTGGGGGGGCAGATACGCAGTATTTT. Its translation is CASSLSGGADTQYF.

The V gene is TRBV28, the J gene TRBJ1-2; D might be TRBD1 (5 bases). Germline V gene data show CDR1 as MDHEN and CDR2 as SYDVKM. V was cut by 2 bases and J by 6 bases, with 19 bases left in between. The length of the CDR3 is 16 residues. The CDR3, as DNA: TGTGCCAGCAGTTTAGTTGTGGCAGGGATTGTTCATGGCTACACCTTC. Translated: CASSLVVAGIVHGYTF.

V and J are TRBV4-3 and TRBJ2-1, with D perhaps matching TRBD2 (6 bases). Germline CDR1 is LGHNA and CDR2 is YSLEER. The CDR3 totals 15 residues. With 1 base removed from V and 2 bases from J, the gap between germline ends came to 9 bases. In DNA, the CDR3 is TGCGCCAGCAGCCAAGCGGGACTGGCCTACAATGAGCAGTTCTTC. Translating gives CASSQAGLAYNEQFF.

V is TRBV6-1 and J is TRBJ2-6; 10 bases align to TRBD1. Germline trimming cut 11 bases from V and 3 bases from J; bases unmatched to any gene: 4. Germline values: CDR1 MNHNS, CDR2 SASEGT. The CDR3 is 14 amino acids. As DNA, the CDR3 is TGTGCCGGGGGGGACAGGGGTGGGGCCAACGTCCTGACTTTC. Translation gives CAGGDRGGANVLTF.

V and J are TRBV4-1 and TRBJ2-3, with 10 bases lining up with TRBD2. V lost 5 bases and J lost 3; bases outside the gene matches: 14. Germline-derived CDR1 and CDR2 are MGHRA and YSYEKL. This CDR3 region has 18 residues. CDR3 sequence (DNA): TGCGCCAGCAGCAAGGGGCGTTCTAGCGGGAGTTTTACAGATACGCAGTATTTT. This sequence encodes CASSKGRSSGSFTDTQYF.

Regarding this clone: The same CDR3 also results from other DNA sequences found in this sample. This chain uses TRBV18 with TRBJ1-1; a weak D match, TRBD1 (5 bases). The CDR3 is 14 residues long. Between the trimmed V and J ends, which lost 0 bases and 4 bases, there was a span of 9 bases. Germline CDR1 and CDR2: KGHSH and LQKENI. The chain's CDR3 is CASSPPGGGTEAFF. The CDR3 DNA follows: TGTGCCAGCTCACCACCGGGGGGGGGCACTGAAGCTTTCTTT.

In DNA, the CDR3 is TGTGCCAGCAGCCCACCGTACAGGGCCCATGGCTACACCTTC. Its translation is CASSPPYRAHGYTF. The chain joins TRBV7-2 to TRBJ1-2; D perhaps matches TRBD1 (6 bases). The length of the CDR3 is 14 residues. Looked up from germline, CDR1 is SGHTA and CDR2 is FQGNSA. Trimming cost V 5 bases and J 6 bases, with 16 bases left between them.

CDR3 amino acids: CASSRTGSGSQYF. The CDR3 nucleotides are TGCGCCAGCAGCCGCACAGGGTCGGGATCCCAGTACTTC. The chain has TRBV4-3 and TRBJ2-5; D is perhaps TRBD1 (6 bases). Germline V CDR1 and CDR2: LGHNA, YSLEER. This CDR3 is 13 amino acids long. Trimming took 4 bases from V and 9 from J, leaving 15 bases between them.

V and J are TRBV5-4 and TRBJ2-2, with D possibly being TRBD2 (6 bases). This CDR3 has 14 residues. V lost 7 bases and J 4 bases, leaving 14 bases between the germline ends. Germline lookup yields CDR1 SGHNT and CDR2 YYREEE (reference sequence). The CDR3 loop reads CASRRDLSTGELFF. CDR3 DNA: TGTGCCAGCCGACGGGACTTATCCACCGGGGAGCTGTTTTTT.